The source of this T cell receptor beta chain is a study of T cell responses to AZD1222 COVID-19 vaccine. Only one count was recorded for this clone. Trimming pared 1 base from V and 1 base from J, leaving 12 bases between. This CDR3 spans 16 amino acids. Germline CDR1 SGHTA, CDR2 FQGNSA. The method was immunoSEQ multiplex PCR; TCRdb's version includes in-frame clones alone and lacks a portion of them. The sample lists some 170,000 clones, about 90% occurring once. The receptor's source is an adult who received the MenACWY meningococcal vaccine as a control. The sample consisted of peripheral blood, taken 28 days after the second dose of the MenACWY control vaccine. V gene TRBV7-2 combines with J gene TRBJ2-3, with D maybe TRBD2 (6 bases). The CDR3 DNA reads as TGTGCCAGCAGCTTAGTCGGGGGTCGTGGCACAGATACGCAGTATTTT. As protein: CASSLVGGRGTDTQYF.